The sequence of this T cell receptor (beta chain) was determined in a study of blood T cell repertoires in COVID-19. Across the study: Specimens from acute and convalescent COVID-19 originated in the United States, Italy and Spain. PBMCs, B-cell-depleted T cells, or T cells provided the cDNA or gDNA that made up the material.

Source study methods: Amplified reference gene primers provided the basis for estimating nucleated cell counts. Measured with immunoSEQ multiplex PCR; TCRdb has only the in-frame clones, and not every one. For V, J and clone size, that table is used; D and trimming come from the DNA. The repertoire includes about 220,000 clones, 84% of them detected once, and about 5.1% sits in the top ten. The CDR3 loop spans 18 amino acids. CDR1 is SEHNR and CDR2 is FQNEAQ in the germline V gene (reference sequence). The trim removed 1 base at V and 0 bases at J, leaving 5 bases unmatched. The chain has TRBV7-9 and TRBJ2-2; 10 bases line up with TRBD1. The sequencing sample was made of peripheral blood. The clonotype was recovered from a woman in her sixties or seventies who had recovered from COVID-19. Here the CDR3 reads CASSLGTGGRTNTGELFF. The CDR3 DNA sequence: TGTGCCAGCAGCTTAGGGACAGGGGGACGGACGAACACCGGGGAGCTGTTTTTT.